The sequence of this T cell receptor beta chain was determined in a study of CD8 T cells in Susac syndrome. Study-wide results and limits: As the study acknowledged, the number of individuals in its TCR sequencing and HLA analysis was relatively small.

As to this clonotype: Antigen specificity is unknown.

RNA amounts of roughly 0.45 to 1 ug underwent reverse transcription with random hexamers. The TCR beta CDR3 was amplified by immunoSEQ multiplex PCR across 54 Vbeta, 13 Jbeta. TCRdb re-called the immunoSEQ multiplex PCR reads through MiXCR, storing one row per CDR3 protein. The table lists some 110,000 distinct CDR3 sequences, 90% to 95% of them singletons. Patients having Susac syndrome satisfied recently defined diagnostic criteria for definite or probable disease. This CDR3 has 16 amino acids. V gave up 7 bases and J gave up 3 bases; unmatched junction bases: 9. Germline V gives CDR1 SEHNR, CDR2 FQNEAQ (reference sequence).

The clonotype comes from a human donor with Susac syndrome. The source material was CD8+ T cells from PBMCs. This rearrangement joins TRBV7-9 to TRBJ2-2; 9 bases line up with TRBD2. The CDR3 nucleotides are TGTGCCAGCATCGCTAGCGGGGCGATCTACACCGGGGAGCTGTTTTTT. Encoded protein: CASIASGAIYTGELFF.